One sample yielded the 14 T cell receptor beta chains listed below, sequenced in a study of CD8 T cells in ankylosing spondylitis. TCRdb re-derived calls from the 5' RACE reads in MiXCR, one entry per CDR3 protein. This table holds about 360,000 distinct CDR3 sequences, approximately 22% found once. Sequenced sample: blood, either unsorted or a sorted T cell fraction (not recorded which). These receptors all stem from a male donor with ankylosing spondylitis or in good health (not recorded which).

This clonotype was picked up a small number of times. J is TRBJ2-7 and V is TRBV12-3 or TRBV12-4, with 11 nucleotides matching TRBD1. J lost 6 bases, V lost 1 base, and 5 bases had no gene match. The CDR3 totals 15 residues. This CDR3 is CASSLGTGGPREQYF. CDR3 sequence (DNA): TGTGCCAGCAGTTTAGGGACAGGGGGCCCGCGCGAGCAGTACTTC.

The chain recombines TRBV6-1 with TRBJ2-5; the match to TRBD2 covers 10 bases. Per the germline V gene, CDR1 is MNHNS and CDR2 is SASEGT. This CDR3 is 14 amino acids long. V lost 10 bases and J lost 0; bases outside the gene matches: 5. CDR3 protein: CATQGLANQETQYF. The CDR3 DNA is TGTGCCACCCAGGGACTAGCGAACCAAGAGACCCAGTACTTC.

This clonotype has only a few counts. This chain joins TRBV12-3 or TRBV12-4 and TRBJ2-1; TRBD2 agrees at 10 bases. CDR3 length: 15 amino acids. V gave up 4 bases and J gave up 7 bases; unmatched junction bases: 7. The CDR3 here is CASSWSGGAGNEQFF. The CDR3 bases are TGTGCCAGCAGTTGGAGCGGGGGGGCCGGGAATGAGCAGTTCTTC.

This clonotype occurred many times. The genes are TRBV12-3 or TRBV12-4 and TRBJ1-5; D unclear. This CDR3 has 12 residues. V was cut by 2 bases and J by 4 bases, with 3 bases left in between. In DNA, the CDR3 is TGTGCCAGCAGTTTATGGAATCAGCCCCAGCATTTT. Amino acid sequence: CASSLWNQPQHF.

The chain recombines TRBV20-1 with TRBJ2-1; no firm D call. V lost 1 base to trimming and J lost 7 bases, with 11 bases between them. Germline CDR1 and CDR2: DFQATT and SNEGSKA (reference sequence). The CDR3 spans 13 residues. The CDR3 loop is CSARGLSENEQFF. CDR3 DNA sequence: TGCAGTGCTAGAGGGCTGTCAGAGAATGAGCAGTTCTTC.

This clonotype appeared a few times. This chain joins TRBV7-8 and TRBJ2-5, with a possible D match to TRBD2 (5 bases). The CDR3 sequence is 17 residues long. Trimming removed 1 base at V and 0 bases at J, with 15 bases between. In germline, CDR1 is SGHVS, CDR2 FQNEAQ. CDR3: CASSLVGRDPYQETQYF. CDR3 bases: TGTGCCAGCAGCTTAGTCGGCCGGGATCCGTACCAAGAGACCCAGTACTTC.

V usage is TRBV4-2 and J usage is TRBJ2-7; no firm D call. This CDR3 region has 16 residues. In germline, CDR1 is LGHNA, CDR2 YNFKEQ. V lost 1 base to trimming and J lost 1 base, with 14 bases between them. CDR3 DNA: TGTGCCAGCAGCCAAGGGCACGCGGTACTTTCCTACGAGCAGTACTTC. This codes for CASSQGHAVLSYEQYF.

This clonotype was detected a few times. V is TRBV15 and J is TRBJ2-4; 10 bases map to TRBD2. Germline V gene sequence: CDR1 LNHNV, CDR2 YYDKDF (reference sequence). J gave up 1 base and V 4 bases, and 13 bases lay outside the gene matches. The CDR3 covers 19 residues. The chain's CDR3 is CATSTPRASGGPAKNIQYF. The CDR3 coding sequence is TGTGCCACCAGCACCCCACGGGCTAGCGGGGGCCCTGCCAAAAACATTCAGTACTTC.

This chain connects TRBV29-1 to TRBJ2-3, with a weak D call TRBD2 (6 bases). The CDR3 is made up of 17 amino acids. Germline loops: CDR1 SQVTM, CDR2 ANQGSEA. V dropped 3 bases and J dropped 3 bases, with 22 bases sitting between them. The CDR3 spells CSVEGDVRDLVTDTQYF. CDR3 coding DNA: TGCAGCGTTGAGGGGGATGTACGGGACTTGGTTACAGATACGCAGTATTTT.

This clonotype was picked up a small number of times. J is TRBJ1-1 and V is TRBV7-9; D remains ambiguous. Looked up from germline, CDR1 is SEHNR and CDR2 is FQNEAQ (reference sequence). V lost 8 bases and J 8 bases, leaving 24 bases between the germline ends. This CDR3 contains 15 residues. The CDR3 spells CASSLEGLGGPEAFF. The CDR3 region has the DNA TGTGCCAGCTCCCTAGAGGGTCTGGGAGGGCCGGAAGCTTTCTTT.

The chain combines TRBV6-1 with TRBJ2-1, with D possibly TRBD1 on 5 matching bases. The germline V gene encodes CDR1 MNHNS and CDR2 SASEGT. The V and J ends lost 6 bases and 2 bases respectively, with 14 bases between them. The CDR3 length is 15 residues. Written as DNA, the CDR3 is TGTGCCAGCAGCCCAAGGGGAAGCACCTACAATGAGCAGTTCTTC. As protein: CASSPRGSTYNEQFF.

Written as DNA, the CDR3 is TGTGCCAGCAGTTTAACAGGGGGCCCTACCGAGCAGTACTTC. Translating it yields CASSLTGGPTEQYF. This chain uses TRBV12-3 or TRBV12-4 with TRBJ2-7, with 9 bases that match TRBD1. V lost 2 bases, J lost 6 bases, and 5 bases stayed unmatched. The CDR3 covers 14 residues.

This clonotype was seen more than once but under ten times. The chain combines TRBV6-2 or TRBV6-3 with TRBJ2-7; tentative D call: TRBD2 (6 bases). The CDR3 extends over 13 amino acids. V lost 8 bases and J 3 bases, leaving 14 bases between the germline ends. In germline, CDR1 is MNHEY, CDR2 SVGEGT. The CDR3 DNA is TGTGCCAGCGAATCTGCGGGGAACTACGAGCAGTACTTC. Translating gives CASESAGNYEQYF.

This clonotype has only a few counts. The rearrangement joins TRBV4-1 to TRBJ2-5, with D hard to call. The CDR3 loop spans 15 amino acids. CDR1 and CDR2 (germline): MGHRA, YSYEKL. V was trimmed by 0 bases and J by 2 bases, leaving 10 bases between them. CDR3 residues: CASSQETRVQETQYF. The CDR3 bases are TGCGCCAGCAGCCAAGAAACCCGGGTTCAAGAGACCCAGTACTTC.